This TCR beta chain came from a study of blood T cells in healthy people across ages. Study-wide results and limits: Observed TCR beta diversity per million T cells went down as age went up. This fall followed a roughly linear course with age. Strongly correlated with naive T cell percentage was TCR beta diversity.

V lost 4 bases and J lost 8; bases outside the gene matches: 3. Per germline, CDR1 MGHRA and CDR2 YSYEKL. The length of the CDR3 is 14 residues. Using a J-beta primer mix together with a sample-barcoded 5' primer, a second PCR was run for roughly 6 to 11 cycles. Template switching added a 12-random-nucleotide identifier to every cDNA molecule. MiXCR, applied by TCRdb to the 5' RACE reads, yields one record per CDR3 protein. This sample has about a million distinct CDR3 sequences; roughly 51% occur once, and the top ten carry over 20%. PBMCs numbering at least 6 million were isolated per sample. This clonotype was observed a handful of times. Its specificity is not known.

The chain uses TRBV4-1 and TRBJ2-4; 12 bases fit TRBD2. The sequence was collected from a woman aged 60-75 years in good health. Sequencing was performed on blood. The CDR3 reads CASSLWTSGDIQYF. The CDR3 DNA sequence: TGCGCCAGCAGCCTATGGACTAGCGGGGACATTCAGTACTTC.